Listed below are T cell receptor beta chains from one sample, sequenced in a study of T cells after yellow fever vaccination. TCRdb ran MiXCR on the 5' RACE reads and lists one entry per CDR3 protein. Seen here are about 550,000 distinct CDR3 sequences, approximately 21% observed once, and the top ten hold roughly an eighth. Source: PBMCs, taken 15 days after the yellow fever booster vaccination. These receptors were obtained from a man aged 25-40 years who received the YFV17D yellow fever vaccine. CDR3s include the opening cysteine and the closing phenylalanine or tryptophan. A D gene is named only where the DNA matches it firmly. Rows may omit the clone size; those that give it use once, few, many or a size class.

>TRBJ2-4|TRBV12-3/TRBV12-4|NA|NA
TGTGCCAGCAGTTTAGCCGCCAAAAACATTCAGTACTTC
CASSLAAKNIQYF
>TRBJ2-5|TRBV20-1|NA|NA
TGCAGTGCTCCCCGCCACGGACAAGAGACCCAGTACTTC
CSAPRHGQETQYF
>TRBJ2-7|TRBV5-1|NA|TRBD1
TGCGCCAGCAGCTTGGGGGGACAGGGCGGCTACGAGCAGTACTTC
CASSLGGQGGYEQYF
>TRBJ2-5|TRBV14|many|NA
TGTGCCAGCCAGAATGGAGCGAACCAAGAGACCCAGTACTTC
CASQNGANQETQYF
>TRBJ2-6|TRBV11-2|few|NA
TGTGCCAGCAGCTCCCATTTGCACGTTTTAACTTATGGGGCCAACGTCCTGACTTTC
CASSSHLHVLTYGANVLTF
>TRBJ1-6|TRBV2|NA|NA
TGTGCCAGCAGCGGCACGGATGATAATTCACCCCTCCACTTT
CASSGTDDNSPLHF
>TRBJ2-1|TRBV7-2|few|TRBD2
TGTGCCAGCAGCACTCTAGCGGGGGTTTATGAGCAGTTCTTC
CASSTLAGVYEQFF
>TRBJ2-1|TRBV4-2|NA|NA
TGTGCCAGCAGCCCCGGAACGAAAAGCTCCTACAATGAGCAGTTCTTC
CASSPGTKSSYNEQFF
>TRBJ2-5|TRBV19|few|NA
TGTGCCAGTAGTCCTACTAGCCCCCGCAGAGAGACCCAGTACTTC
CASSPTSPRRETQYF
>TRBJ2-7|TRBV2|NA|NA
TGTGCCAGCAGACACGACACGGCCTACGAGCAGTACTTC
CASRHDTAYEQYF
>TRBJ2-7|TRBV15|NA|NA
TGTGCCACCAGCAGAGAACAGGACTCCTACGAGCAGTACTTC
CATSREQDSYEQYF
>TRBJ1-2|TRBV29-1|NA|TRBD1
TGCAGCGCCGGGACAGGGATTGATGGCTACACCTTC
CSAGTGIDGYTF
>TRBJ1-1|TRBV4-3|few|NA
TGCGCCAGCAGCCAAGATGTGGGCTCCAACACTGAAGCTTTCTTT
CASSQDVGSNTEAFF
>TRBJ1-4|TRBV5-1|NA|NA
TGCGCCAGCAGCTTGGGGGGGATTGCAACTAATGAAAAACTGTTTTTT
CASSLGGIATNEKLFF
>TRBJ1-4|TRBV4-2|few|NA
TGTGCCAGCAGCCAGGGGAGGGCTGAAAAACTGTTTTTT
CASSQGRAEKLFF
>TRBJ2-3|TRBV11-2|few|TRBD2
TGTGCCAGCAGCTTTGGATGGGGGCTAGCGGGAGCGGGGGCAGATACGCAGTATTTT
CASSFGWGLAGAGADTQYF
>TRBJ2-5|TRBV10-3|NA|NA
TGTGCCATCAGTGAAGGAGGGACGCAAGAGACCCAGTACTTC
CAISEGGTQETQYF
>TRBJ2-7|TRBV10-3|NA|NA
TGTTCCATCAGCTGGACAAATACTTCCTACGAGCAGTACTTC
CSISWTNTSYEQYF
>TRBJ2-1|TRBV15|NA|TRBD1
TGTGCCACCGGGACAGGGAAGGGCTCCTACAATGAGCAGTTCTTC
CATGTGKGSYNEQFF
>TRBJ2-5|TRBV7-8|few|TRBD2
TGTGCCAGCAGCGAGAGCCTGGACAGGGGTGGACTAGCGGGAGGCCAGACCCAGTACTTC
CASSESLDRGGLAGGQTQYF
>TRBJ1-1|TRBV12-3/TRBV12-4|few|NA
TGTGCCAGCAGTTCGCGGACGCGAGTGGCTTTCTTT
CASSSRTRVAFF
>TRBJ2-7|TRBV20-1|NA|TRBD1
TGCAGTGCTAGCCCGGACAGGCGTTACGAGCAGTACTTC
CSASPDRRYEQYF
>TRBJ2-7|TRBV20-1|NA|NA
TGCAGTGCTAGAGATAAGAGGCGGGCGCTTTCCTACGAGCAGTACTTC
CSARDKRRALSYEQYF
>TRBJ2-7|TRBV2|NA|NA
TGTGCCAGCACATCCACCTACGAGCAGTACTTC
CASTSTYEQYF
>TRBJ2-5|TRBV5-1|NA|NA
TGCGCCAGCAGCCCCCGCCCAAGCCAAGAGACCCAGTACTTC
CASSPRPSQETQYF
>TRBJ1-3|TRBV20-1|NA|NA
TGCAGTGCTAGCGACAGCGGCTCTGGAAACACCATATATTTT
CSASDSGSGNTIYF
>TRBJ2-5|TRBV20-1|NA|NA
TGCAGTGCTAGAGATCTGCGCCGGGGAACCCAGTACTTC
CSARDLRRGTQYF
>TRBJ2-1|TRBV7-2|NA|TRBD1
TGTGCCAGCAGACTAAACAGGGGTCCTTACAATGAGCAGTTCTTC
CASRLNRGPYNEQFF